This entry lists 25 T cell receptor beta chains sequenced from one sample in a study of blood T cell repertoires in COVID-19. Clones were sequenced by immunoSEQ multiplex PCR, and TCRdb holds only the in-frame ones, with some missing. The data show about 100,000 clones, 80% to 90% seen once. Sequencing input: peripheral blood. The receptors were sampled from a man older than 75 with acute or convalescent COVID-19.

This clone has only one observation. The gene calls are TRBV4-2 and TRBJ2-1; perhaps TRBD2 as D (6 bases). The length of the CDR3 is 16 residues. Germline-derived CDR1 and CDR2 are LGHNA and YNFKEQ. Between the trimmed V and J ends, which lost 1 base and 2 bases, there was a span of 12 bases. CDR3 amino acids: CASSQVAEGPYNEQFF. CDR3 nucleotide sequence: TGTGCCAGCAGCCAAGTTGCGGAGGGGCCCTACAATGAGCAGTTCTTC.

This clone has a single count. Relative to the germline gene, one junction end is altered; a read error may explain this. The V call is TRBV15, the J call TRBJ2-5; no clear D gene. CDR1 is LNHNV, CDR2 YYDKDF, per germline (reference sequence). The CDR3 sequence is 14 residues long. The CDR3 bases are TGTGCCACCAGCAGAGATCTTCGGCAAGAGGCCCAGTACTTC. Its translation is CATSRDLRQEAQYF.

The DNA for the CDR3 is TGTGCCAGCCTAAAGGGGGCCTACAATGAGCAGTTCTTC. Translation gives CASLKGAYNEQFF. V usage is TRBV5-8 and J usage is TRBJ2-1; D is possibly TRBD1 (6 bases). V shed 7 bases and J shed 2 bases, with 10 bases lying between them. Germline V gene data show CDR1 as SGHTS and CDR2 as YDEGEE. This CDR3 contains 13 residues.

The rearrangement joins TRBV7-9 to TRBJ2-1, with D possibly being TRBD1 (5 bases). The CDR3 contains 15 residues. CDR1 is SEHNR and CDR2 is FQNEAQ in the germline V gene (reference sequence). V shed 1 base and J shed 2 bases, with 9 bases lying between them. CDR3 DNA sequence: TGTGCCAGCAGCTTAGGGGGCCTGGCCTACAATGAGCAGTTCTTC. This encodes CASSLGGLAYNEQFF.

The chain employs TRBV6-2 or TRBV6-3 and TRBJ1-5, with TRBD1 matching over 9 bases. V was pared by 5 bases and J by 6 bases, with 2 bases of the junction left unmatched. The germline gives CDR1 MNHEY, CDR2 SVGEGT. The CDR3 has 13 amino acids. For the CDR3, the DNA is TGTGCCAGCAGTCAGGGACAGGGTCAGCCCCAGCATTTT. It yields the protein CASSQGQGQPQHF.

J is TRBJ1-5 and V is TRBV19; the D is unclear. The CDR3 spans 13 residues. Looked up from germline, CDR1 is LNHDA and CDR2 is SQIVND (reference sequence). Trimming pared 6 bases from V and 3 bases from J, leaving 9 bases between. CDR3 loop: CASRGSHNQPQHF. The CDR3 DNA is TGTGCCAGTAGGGGCAGTCACAATCAGCCCCAGCATTTT.

The chain joins TRBV9 to TRBJ1-1; no firm D call. Trimming took 0 bases from V and 1 from J, leaving 13 bases between them. The length of the CDR3 is 16 residues. CDR1 SGDLS and CDR2 YYNGEE come from the germline V gene. CDR3 in amino acids: CASSVGISLWNTEAFF. The CDR3 coding sequence is TGTGCCAGCAGCGTAGGTATCTCTCTTTGGAACACTGAAGCTTTCTTT.

This rearrangement joins TRBV5-1 to TRBJ2-1, with 10 bases matching TRBD1. The CDR3 is 17 amino acids. Germline trimming cut 3 bases from V and 0 bases from J; bases unmatched to any gene: 6. The germline V gene has CDR1 SGHRS and CDR2 YFSETQ. CDR3 nucleotide sequence: TGCGCCAGCAGCTCGGGACAGGGGTTTAGCTCCTACAATGAGCAGTTCTTC. This sequence encodes CASSSGQGFSSYNEQFF.

This rearrangement joins TRBV7-9 to TRBJ2-5; D is possibly TRBD2 (6 bases). The CDR3 loop spans 14 amino acids. Trimming removed 1 base from V and 5 bases from J, with 11 bases in between. Germline-derived CDR1 and CDR2 are SEHNR and FQNEAQ (reference sequence). This CDR3 is CASSLGAGRETQYF. The CDR3 nucleotides are TGTGCCAGCAGCTTAGGGGCAGGGAGGGAGACCCAGTACTTC.

This clone showed up just a few times. In the same sample, other DNA sequences code for this CDR3. The J gene is TRBJ1-5, the V gene TRBV3-1 (or the pseudogene TRBV3-2); 9 bases map to TRBD1. Looked up from germline, CDR1 is LGHDT and CDR2 is YNNKEL (reference sequence). The V segment lost 4 bases and the J segment 6 bases; nucleotides outside the gene matches: 4. This CDR3 spans 14 amino acids. DNA for the CDR3: TGTGCCAGCAGCCTGGGACAGGGAGGTCAGCCCCAGCATTTT. This translates into CASSLGQGGQPQHF.

The chain couples TRBV3-1 (or the pseudogene TRBV3-2) to TRBJ2-5; 7 bases line up with TRBD1. Germline V gene lookup returns CDR1 LGHDT and CDR2 YNNKEL (reference sequence). This CDR3 has 15 amino acids. J lost 0 bases, V lost 1 base, and 2 bases had no gene match. CDR3 bases: TGTGCCAGCAGCCAAGGGGGGACAGACCAAGAGACCCAGTACTTC. Its protein product is CASSQGGTDQETQYF.

This chain joins TRBV19 and TRBJ2-5, with 8 nucleotides matching TRBD1. J was trimmed by 5 bases and V by 5 bases; bases with no gene match: 7. The germline V gene encodes CDR1 LNHDA and CDR2 SQIVND (reference sequence). The CDR3 is made up of 14 amino acids. The CDR3 loop is CASSPGQGWETQYF. CDR3 nucleotide sequence: TGTGCCAGTAGTCCCGGACAGGGATGGGAGACCCAGTACTTC.

V usage is TRBV5-1 and J usage is TRBJ2-1; D might be TRBD2 (6 bases). The ends were cut back, 0 bases at V and 5 bases at J, with 6 bases in the middle. The CDR3 contains 13 residues. CDR1 SGHRS and CDR2 YFSETQ come from the germline V gene. The CDR3 DNA reads as TGCGCCAGCAGCTTGGTAGCGGACAATGAGCAGTTCTTC. This sequence encodes CASSLVADNEQFF.

J is TRBJ2-3 and V is TRBV9; the D is unclear. V was trimmed by 4 bases and J by 0 bases, leaving 12 bases between them. This CDR3 has 15 amino acids. Germline CDR1 is SGDLS and CDR2 is YYNGEE. CDR3 nucleotide sequence: TGTGCCAGCAGCCCCCAAGTTCTAAGCACAGATACGCAGTATTTT. It specifies CASSPQVLSTDTQYF. Together with reference TRBV9 and TRBJ2-3, the CDR3 gives the full variable domain: DSGVTQTPKHLITATGQRVTLRCSPRSGDLSVYWYQQSLDQGLQFLIQYYNGEERAKGNILERFSAQQFPDLHSELNLSSLELGDSALYFCASSPQVLSTDTQYFGPGTRLTVL.

This clone has only one observation. The rearrangement joins TRBV29-1 to TRBJ1-2, with D possibly matching TRBD1 (5 bases). Germline V gene lookup returns CDR1 SQVTM and CDR2 ANQGSEA. The CDR3 extends over 13 amino acids. V shed 4 bases and J shed 8 bases, with 17 bases lying between them. The CDR3 spells CSVVRLGGDGYTF. CDR3 bases: TGCAGCGTTGTCCGGCTGGGGGGGGACGGCTACACCTTC. Supplemented by reference TRBV29-1 and TRBJ1-2, the full variable domain reads SAVISQKPSRDICQRGTSLTIQCQVDSQVTMMFWYRQQPGQSLTLIATANQGSEATYESGFVIDKFPISRPNLTFSTLTVSNMSPEDSSIYLCSVVRLGGDGYTFGSGTRLTVV.

This clone has a single count. The chain carries TRBV5-4 and TRBJ2-2; 7 positions agree with TRBD1. The CDR3 totals 16 residues. The germline V gene encodes CDR1 SGHNT and CDR2 YYREEE (reference sequence). V shed 6 bases, J shed 1 base, and the junction held 9 bases outside the gene matches. The CDR3 DNA is TGTGCCAGCACTTCCCAACGACAGGGGAACACCGGGGAGCTGTTTTTT. It yields the protein CASTSQRQGNTGELFF.

This chain joins TRBV7-2 and TRBJ1-2, with a weak D call TRBD1 (6 bases). Germline values: CDR1 SGHTA, CDR2 FQGNSA. Trimming took 0 bases from V and 5 from J, leaving 13 bases between them. The CDR3 consists of 15 residues. The CDR3 protein is CASSLAGGAQYGYTF. The CDR3 region has the DNA TGTGCCAGCAGCTTAGCGGGGGGGGCGCAGTATGGCTACACCTTC.

J is TRBJ2-7 and V is TRBV5-4, with 13 bases identical to TRBD2. This CDR3 is 16 amino acids long. V shed 4 bases and J 4 bases; nucleotides not matched to a gene: 8. Germline V gives CDR1 SGHNT, CDR2 YYREEE (reference sequence). CDR3 loop: CASSPGTSGKLYEQYF. The CDR3 DNA sequence: TGTGCCAGCAGCCCCGGGACTAGCGGGAAGTTGTACGAGCAGTACTTC.

V usage is TRBV19 and J usage is TRBJ2-1; 10 bases map to TRBD1. CDR3 size: 15 residues. Germline trimming cut 3 bases from V and 8 bases from J; bases unmatched to any gene: 7. CDR1 is LNHDA, CDR2 SQIVND, per germline (reference sequence). The CDR3 sequence is CASSIRDRGGDEQFF. The CDR3 bases are TGTGCCAGTAGTATTAGGGACAGGGGAGGGGATGAGCAGTTCTTC.

The V gene is TRBV5-1, the J gene TRBJ1-1, with 8 nucleotides matching TRBD1. CDR1 is SGHRS, CDR2 YFSETQ, per germline. J was trimmed by 4 bases and V by 6 bases; bases with no gene match: 5. The CDR3 runs 13 residues. The CDR3 DNA follows: TGCGCCAGCACCCAGGGGGCGGGCACTGAAGCTTTCTTT. Amino acid sequence: CASTQGAGTEAFF.

V usage is TRBV7-6 and J usage is TRBJ2-1; 12 bases align to TRBD2. This CDR3 is 17 amino acids long. Losses at the gene ends were 5 bases for V and 7 bases for J; bases not matched to a gene: 12. CDR1 and CDR2 from the germline V gene are SGHVS and FNYEAQ. CDR3 bases: TGTGCCAGCAGCCGCGGGACTAGCGGGTTTTTTGTTAATGAGCAGTTCTTC. It yields the protein CASSRGTSGFFVNEQFF.

V gene TRBV6-5 combines with J gene TRBJ2-2, with D uncertain. V lost 4 bases and J lost 7, with 7 bases in between. The germline V gene has CDR1 MNHEY and CDR2 SVGAGI. This CDR3 has 12 residues. CDR3 nucleotide sequence: TGTGCCAGCAGTTTCTTCAGCGGGGAGCTGTTTTTT. It is translated as CASSFFSGELFF.

This clone was seen a single time. The rearrangement joins TRBV9 to TRBJ1-2; 11 bases fit TRBD1. Trimming at V came to 1 base and at J to 0 bases, leaving 8 bases not matched to a gene. Germline V gene data show CDR1 as SGDLS and CDR2 as YYNGEE. CDR3 size: 18 residues. CDR3 sequence: CASSVTPGQGGSNYGYTF. As DNA, the CDR3 is TGTGCCAGCAGCGTAACCCCGGGACAGGGGGGATCTAACTATGGCTACACCTTC.

The chain uses TRBV28 and TRBJ1-2; 9 bases agree with TRBD1. Trimming at V came to 4 bases and at J to 8 bases, leaving 14 bases not matched to a gene. Germline assignment: CDR1 MDHEN and CDR2 SYDVKM. The CDR3 runs 16 residues. The CDR3 nucleotides read TGTGCCAGCAGTTCGGGACAGGGTTTATCGCCGTGGGGCTACACCTTC. It yields the protein CASSSGQGLSPWGYTF.

The genes are TRBV3-1 (or the pseudogene TRBV3-2) and TRBJ2-5; weak D call: TRBD2 (5 bases). The CDR3 is 14 residues long. Germline CDR1 and CDR2: LGHDT and YNNKEL (reference sequence). V gave up 0 bases and J gave up 5 bases, with 10 bases separating them. The CDR3, as DNA: TGTGCCAGCAGCCAAGACTCCAGAGGGGAGACCCAGTACTTC. It specifies CASSQDSRGETQYF.